Shown below are 19 T cell receptor beta chains from a single sample sequenced in a study of OX40 agonist ivuxolimab in advanced cancers. Profiling relied on immunoSEQ multiplex PCR, and the TCRdb table lists in-frame clones only, not all of them. This sample has over 65,000 clones, with about 86% found just once. Sequencing used CD4+ or CD8+ T cells sorted from blood, obtained in a trial of the OX40 agonist ivuxolimab. These receptors all stem from an adult with an advanced solid tumor such as melanoma, head and neck, liver or kidney cancer.

The chain combines TRBV19 with TRBJ2-4; D may be TRBD1 (6 bases). V lost 2 bases, J lost 6 bases, and 11 bases lay in between. CDR1 and CDR2 (germline): LNHDA, SQIVND (reference sequence). The CDR3 runs to 14 residues. For the CDR3, the DNA is TGTGCCAGTAGTATAAGAGGACAGCCAAACATTCAGTACTTC. Translated, it gives CASSIRGQPNIQYF.

The chain joins TRBV11-1 to TRBJ2-2; TRBD2 is a possible D gene (5 bases). Germline V lookup: CDR1 SGHAT, CDR2 FQDESV (reference sequence). V shed 3 bases and J shed 6 bases, with 11 bases lying between them. The CDR3 is made up of 14 amino acids. The CDR3 DNA sequence: TGTGCCAGCAGCTTGCTAGGGCGGGCCGGGGAGCTGTTTTTT. Encoded protein: CASSLLGRAGELFF.

The chain joins TRBV19 to TRBJ2-7, with TRBD2 identical over 7 bases. V lost 5 bases, J lost 4 bases, and 17 bases stayed unmatched. From germline, CDR1 is LNHDA and CDR2 SQIVND (reference sequence). The CDR3 loop spans 17 amino acids. The CDR3 DNA reads as TGTGCCAGTAGTCGTAGACTAGCCGGAGTGGATATTTACGAGCAGTACTTC. Its protein product is CASSRRLAGVDIYEQYF.

V usage is TRBV11-2 and J usage is TRBJ2-7; no definite D call. The CDR3 is 12 amino acids. Germline CDR1 and CDR2: SGHAT and FQNNGV. The V end lost 1 base, the J end lost 6 bases, and 7 bases lay between the germline ends. The CDR3 DNA reads as TGTGCCAGCAGCTTAGTAACGATCGAGCAGTACTTC. Protein product: CASSLVTIEQYF.

This clone was counted at least ten times. The chain has TRBV11-3 and TRBJ2-7; D call uncertain. Germline assignment: CDR1 SGHNT and CDR2 YENEEA. Trimming cost V 2 bases and J 4 bases, with 6 bases left between them. The CDR3 sequence is 12 residues long. CDR3 nucleotides: TGTGCCAGCAGCTTAATGTCATACGAGCAGTACTTC. Protein product: CASSLMSYEQYF.

The J gene is TRBJ1-4, the V gene TRBV10-3; 9 bases line up with TRBD1. Germline CDR1 reads ENHRY; CDR2 reads SYGVKD. Unmatched junction bases numbered 11, after V lost 5 bases and J lost 7 bases. The CDR3 loop spans 16 amino acids. This CDR3 reads CAISQRITGGGEKLFF. The CDR3 DNA reads TGTGCCATCAGTCAAAGAATCACAGGGGGCGGTGAAAAACTGTTTTTT.

V gene TRBV25-1 combines with J gene TRBJ2-1, with 7 positions matching TRBD2. V lost 4 bases to trimming and J lost 6 bases; unmatched junction nucleotides: 15. From germline, CDR1 is MGHDK and CDR2 SYGVNS. The CDR3 loop spans 17 amino acids. For the CDR3, the DNA is TGTGCCAGCAGTGCGTCCGACCTATATTGGGGGGGCAATGAGCAGTTCTTC. It codes for CASSASDLYWGGNEQFF.

The chain is built from TRBV7-2 and TRBJ2-7, with a possible D match to TRBD2 (5 bases). V lost 4 bases and J 4 bases, leaving 11 bases between the germline ends. Germline CDR1 is SGHTA and CDR2 is FQGNSA. CDR3 length: 13 amino acids. CDR3 residues: CASSSQGGYEQYF. For the CDR3, the DNA is TGTGCCAGCAGCTCCCAAGGCGGGTACGAGCAGTACTTC.

The rearrangement joins TRBV5-6 to TRBJ2-5; TRBD2 agrees at 12 bases. Trimming cost V 4 bases and J 4 bases; bases outside gene matches: 5. Germline V gene data show CDR1 as SGHDT and CDR2 as YYEEEE. CDR3 length: 15 residues. CDR3: CASSVLAGGGETQYF. The CDR3 DNA reads TGTGCCAGCAGCGTACTAGCGGGAGGAGGAGAGACCCAGTACTTC.

The V and J genes are TRBV5-1 and TRBJ2-7; a weak D match, TRBD2 (5 bases). CDR1 and CDR2 from the germline V gene are SGHRS and YFSETQ. The V gene lost 7 bases and the J gene lost 0 bases, with 14 bases spanning the gap. The CDR3 loop spans 14 amino acids. The CDR3 loop is CASGRDGSSYEQYF. The CDR3 DNA reads TGCGCCAGCGGCCGGGATGGTTCCTCCTACGAGCAGTACTTC.

The gene calls are TRBV5-5 and TRBJ2-6; D is possibly TRBD1 or TRBD2 (5 bases each). Germline loops: CDR1 SGHKS, CDR2 YYEKEE (reference sequence). There are 19 residues in the CDR3. Trimming stripped 3 bases from V and 4 bases from J, with 23 bases between. CDR3 nucleotide sequence: TGTGCCAGCAGCTCTGAAGCTAGGGGACGGCATGTCGGGGCCAACGTCCTGACTTTC. Translation gives CASSSEARGRHVGANVLTF.

The CDR3 here is CASSLDRDRTRIYGYTF. CDR3 in DNA: TGTGCCAGTAGTTTGGACAGGGACCGGACGAGGATCTATGGCTACACCTTC. The chain joins TRBV19 to TRBJ1-2; the match to TRBD1 covers 8 bases. Germline V CDR1 and CDR2: LNHDA, SQIVND (reference sequence). The V and J ends lost 5 bases and 4 bases, in that order; junction bases with no gene match: 15. The CDR3 contains 17 residues.

This clone has only a few counts. This chain connects TRBV19 to TRBJ1-6, with 8 bases identical to TRBD1. V gave up 10 bases and J gave up 10 bases; unmatched junction bases: 9. The CDR3 loop spans 13 amino acids. Germline values: CDR1 LNHDA, CDR2 SQIVND (reference sequence). CDR3 DNA: TGTGCCATTCAGGACAGGGATGGGTCACCCCTCCACTTT. Translating it yields CAIQDRDGSPLHF.

The chain links TRBV14 to TRBJ2-5, with TRBD2 as a possible D gene (5 bases). The CDR3 has 16 residues. Germline V lookup: CDR1 SGHDN, CDR2 FVKESK. Between the trimmed V and J ends, which lost 0 bases and 1 base, there was a span of 12 bases. CDR3 sequence reads: CASSQDRGLVQETQYF. The CDR3 DNA follows: TGTGCCAGCAGCCAAGATCGCGGGCTAGTCCAAGAGACCCAGTACTTC.

The chain carries TRBV2 and TRBJ1-2; 7 bases match TRBD1. The CDR3 sequence is 14 residues long. With V trimmed by 7 bases and J by 6 bases, 11 bases remained unmatched. From germline, CDR1 is SNHLY and CDR2 FYNNEI. The CDR3 DNA is TGTGCCAGCAATCCACAGGGGTCTCAGCATGGCTACACCTTC. This gives the protein CASNPQGSQHGYTF.

This clone has a count of ten or more. The CDR3 loop is CASSFTGGYTEAFF. As DNA, the CDR3 is TGTGCCAGCAGCTTTACAGGGGGGTACACTGAAGCTTTCTTT. J is TRBJ1-1 and V is TRBV7-2, with 8 positions matching TRBD1. CDR1 and CDR2 (germline): SGHTA, FQGNSA. The CDR3 runs 14 residues. V shed 3 bases and J 3 bases; nucleotides not matched to a gene: 3.

The J gene is TRBJ1-1, the V gene TRBV7-8; a possible D gene is TRBD1 (5 bases). Between the trimmed V and J ends, which lost 5 bases and 10 bases, there was a span of 20 bases. The germline CDR1 and CDR2 sequences are SGHVS and FQNEAQ. The CDR3 totals 14 residues. The CDR3 reads CASSLYEGTLVAFF. CDR3 DNA sequence: TGTGCCAGCAGCCTATACGAGGGGACTCTTGTAGCTTTCTTT.

The chain is built from TRBV19 and TRBJ2-7, with 10 nucleotides matching TRBD1. The germline gives CDR1 LNHDA, CDR2 SQIVND (reference sequence). CDR3 length equals 17 residues. V gave up 5 bases and J gave up 0 bases; unmatched junction bases: 10. This CDR3 reads CASSLRDRGVTSYEQYF. DNA for the CDR3: TGTGCCAGTAGTCTCCGGGACAGGGGTGTTACCTCCTACGAGCAGTACTTC.

The genes are TRBV5-1 and TRBJ1-1; D not certain. CDR3 length equals 15 residues. The V gene's germline CDR1 is SGHRS and CDR2 YFSETQ. With 6 bases removed from V and 2 bases from J, the gap between germline ends came to 17 bases. CDR3 coding DNA: TGCGCCAGCAAGGGTCTAGCGGGCGGAAACACTGAAGCTTTCTTT. Amino acids: CASKGLAGGNTEAFF.